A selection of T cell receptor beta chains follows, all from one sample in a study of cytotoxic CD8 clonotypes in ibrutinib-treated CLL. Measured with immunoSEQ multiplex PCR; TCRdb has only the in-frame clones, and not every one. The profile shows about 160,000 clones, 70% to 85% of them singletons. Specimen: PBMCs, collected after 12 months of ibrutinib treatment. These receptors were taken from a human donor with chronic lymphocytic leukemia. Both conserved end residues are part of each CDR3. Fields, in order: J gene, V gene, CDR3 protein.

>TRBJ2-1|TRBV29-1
CSMGGWTSDNEQFF
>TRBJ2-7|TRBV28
CASSRSRSYEQYF
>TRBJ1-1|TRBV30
CAWSPRVRTNTEAFF
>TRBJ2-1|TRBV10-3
CAIRLSGGNLEQFF
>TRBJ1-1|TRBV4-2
CASSQDLTVPNTEAFF
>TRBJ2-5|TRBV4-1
CASSPRTGSGETQYF
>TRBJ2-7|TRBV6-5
CASTPDRATDEQYF
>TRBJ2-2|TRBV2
CASIFGGAFAGELFF
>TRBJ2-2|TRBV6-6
CASSATSGMAGELFF
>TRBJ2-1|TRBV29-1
CSVEDVQGIYNEQFF
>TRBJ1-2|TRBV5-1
CASTLGTASNGYTF
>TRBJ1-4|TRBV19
CATRPGGGSEKLFF
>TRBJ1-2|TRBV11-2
CASSHINRQGGSKGYTF
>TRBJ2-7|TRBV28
CASSLGSYEQYF
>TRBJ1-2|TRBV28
CAVSRGAVRSGYTF
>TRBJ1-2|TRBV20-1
CSARPGYGYTF
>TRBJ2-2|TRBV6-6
CASSYSAMNTGELFF
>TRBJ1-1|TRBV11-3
CASSLTEAFF
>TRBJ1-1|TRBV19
CASSTFTLQGETEAFF
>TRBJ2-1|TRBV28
CASSLILAGNEQFF
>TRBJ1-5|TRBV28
CASRETGTSNQPQHF
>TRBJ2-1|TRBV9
CASSALEAGEYNEQFF
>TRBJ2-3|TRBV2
CATSPADTQYF
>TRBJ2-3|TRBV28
CASRGSPDTQYF
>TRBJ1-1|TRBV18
CASSQPGQTNEAFF
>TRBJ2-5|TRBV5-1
CASSFIGYETQYF
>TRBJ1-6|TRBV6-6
CASREVERSNSPLHF
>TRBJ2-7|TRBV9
CASSKRQGSYEQYF
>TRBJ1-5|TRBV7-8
CASSLARTGVNQPQHF
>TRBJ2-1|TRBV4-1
CASSQGRQGNNEQFF
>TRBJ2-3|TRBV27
CASRGLAGGVTDTQYF
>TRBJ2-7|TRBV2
CASSPGPGPGVHSGLSYEQYF
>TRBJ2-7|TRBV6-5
CASSPGDRPYEQYF
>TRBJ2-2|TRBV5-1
CASSKQGWGTGELFF
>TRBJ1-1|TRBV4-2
CASSQVGGASDTEAFF
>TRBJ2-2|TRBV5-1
CASSSQRNTGELFF